The present T cell receptor (beta chain) was sequenced within a study of T cells in localized non-small cell lung cancer. The method was immunoSEQ multiplex PCR; TCRdb's version includes in-frame clones alone and lacks a portion of them. This table has 35,000 or so clones, roughly nine tenths appearing once. Germline CDR1 is SGHTA and CDR2 is FQGTGA. The CDR3 length is 21 residues. V trimming: 5 bases; J trimming: 5 bases; junction bases outside the gene matches: 19. The sample in question was peripheral blood, obtained before any cancer treatment. The clonotype was recovered from a woman between 40 and 69 years old with stage I lung adenocarcinoma. This chain connects TRBV7-3 to TRBJ2-1; 15 bases fit TRBD2. CDR3 in DNA: TGTGCCAGCAGCGCCCGGGGACTAGCGGGGGGATCTGGGGCACGGAACAATGAGCAGTTCTTC. It yields the protein CASSARGLAGGSGARNNEQFF.